This TCR beta chain was sequenced during a study of cytomegalovirus exposure and HLA in healthy donors. Study-wide points: Associated with cytomegalovirus, according to the listing, were 164 TCR beta chains. In the analysis, some V segments, TRBV6-2 and TRBV6-3 included, were excluded as indistinguishable. Highly shared sequence variants in one cluster were likely a sequencing artifact.

The germline CDR1 and CDR2 sequences are SGHTA and FQGNSA. With 1 base removed from V and 2 bases from J, the gap between germline ends came to 9 bases. This CDR3 region has 15 residues. 13 Jbeta primers and 60 Vbeta primers were used for the PCR. The table came from immunoSEQ multiplex PCR; TCRdb's copy has only in-frame clones and leaves some out. The table records about 160,000 clones, roughly 70% of them present only once. This clone was picked up a small number of times. Its cognate antigen is unknown. The rearrangement uses TRBV7-2 and TRBJ1-3; D possibly corresponds to TRBD1 (5 bases). The TCR sequence derives from a man aged 35-49 years in good health and CMV-seropositive. The sequenced sample consisted of PBMCs. The CDR3 nucleotides are TGTGCCAGCAGCTTAGATGGGACTCCTGGAAACACCATATATTTT. Amino acids: CASSLDGTPGNTIYF.